This T cell receptor (beta chain) was observed in a study of early T cells in non-severe SARS-CoV-2 infection. Study-level background: Chains were unpaired, as sequencing was done on bulk RNA from unsorted whole blood.

Notes on the study in general: The matching step, a VDJdb search, favored anti-spike CD8 responses and missed private and CD4 specificities.

This clonotype came up many times. What it recognizes is unknown. Trimming cost V 9 bases and J 1 base, with 12 bases left between them. This CDR3 comprises 14 residues. Per germline, CDR1 LNHDA and CDR2 SQIVND (reference sequence). Unique molecular identifiers (one per individual cDNA molecule) were attached. TCRdb itself ran the 5' RACE reads through MiXCR, one entry per CDR3 protein. The sample consists of approximately 80,000 distinct CDR3 sequences, about 12% of them appearing once. The sequencing sample was made of whole blood. The rearrangement links TRBV19 to TRBJ2-2; D perhaps matches TRBD2 (6 bases). The source of this sequence is an adult who was a healthcare worker with PCR-confirmed SARS-CoV-2 infection or an uninfected control (not recorded which). This CDR3 is CASLGLLNTGELFF. Here the CDR3 DNA reads TGTGCCAGCCTCGGACTACTGAACACCGGGGAGCTGTTTTTT. Full variable domain (outside the CDR3, taken from reference TRBV19 and TRBJ2-2): DGGITQSPKYLFRKEGQNVTLSCEQNLNHDAMYWYRQDPGQGLRLIYYSQIVNDFQKGDIAEGYSVSREKKESFPLTVTSAQKNPTAFYLCASLGLLNTGELFFGEGSRLTVL.